The 12 T cell receptor beta chains given below trace back to one sample, sequenced in a study of cytomegalovirus exposure and HLA in healthy donors. A multiplex PCR was run with 60 Vbeta primers and 13 Jbeta primers. Here immunoSEQ multiplex PCR was the method, and the copy in TCRdb shows in-frame clones only, minus some. The sample lists about 140,000 clones, more than 60% occurring once. Sequencing used PBMCs. All receptors derive from a male donor in good health and CMV-seronegative.

V gene TRBV7-6 combines with J gene TRBJ2-1; 8 nucleotides match TRBD1. The germline V gene encodes CDR1 SGHVS and CDR2 FNYEAQ. V dropped 5 bases and J dropped 0; count of bases not matched to a gene: 18. The CDR3 spans 20 residues. The CDR3 DNA sequence: TGTGCCAGCAGCGTTCGCCGGACAGGGACTGGGATCCACTCCTACAATGAGCAGTTCTTC. It yields the protein CASSVRRTGTGIHSYNEQFF.

The chain employs TRBV28 and TRBJ2-5; D not resolved. CDR3 size: 15 residues. Germline CDR1 MDHEN, CDR2 SYDVKM. Trimming shortened V by 6 bases and J by 4 bases, and 18 bases separated the two germline ends. CDR3 nucleotide sequence: TGTGCCAGCAGCCCCGTCACGGTCCTAAGAGAGACCCAGTACTTC. Translating it yields CASSPVTVLRETQYF. The whole variable domain, filled in from reference TRBV28 and TRBJ2-5, reads DVKVTQSSRYLVKRTGEKVFLECVQDMDHENMFWYRQDPGLGLRLIYFSYDVKMKEKGDIPEGYSVSREKKERFSLILESASTNQTSMYLCASSPVTVLRETQYFGPGTRLLVL.

The rearrangement uses TRBV18 and TRBJ1-1, with TRBD1 matching 8 bases. With V trimmed by 0 bases and J by 7 bases, 16 bases remained unmatched. The CDR3 totals 18 residues. Per the germline V gene, CDR1 is KGHSH and CDR2 is LQKENI. The CDR3 coding sequence is TGTGCCAGCTCACCACCAGGGCCCAGCAGGGGGCAGCAGCTTGAAGCTTTCTTT. Translating gives CASSPPGPSRGQQLEAFF.

The chain carries TRBV6-6 and TRBJ1-2; possible D gene TRBD1, 6 bases. Trimming removed 2 bases at V and 6 bases at J, with 13 bases between. The length of the CDR3 is 14 residues. From germline, CDR1 is MNHNY and CDR2 SVGAGI (reference sequence). This CDR3 is CASSYGRGANGYTF. The CDR3 DNA sequence: TGTGCCAGCAGTTACGGCAGGGGAGCTAATGGCTACACCTTC.

The chain recombines TRBV27 with TRBJ1-1; D is perhaps TRBD1 (5 bases). The CDR3 consists of 14 residues. The germline V and J ends were trimmed by 1 base and 10 bases, with 16 bases remaining between them. Germline V gene lookup returns CDR1 MNHEY and CDR2 SMNVEV (reference sequence). The CDR3 DNA follows: TGTGCCAGCAGTTTATGGGGCCCGGGGGATTTAGCTTTCTTT. Its protein product is CASSLWGPGDLAFF.

This chain connects TRBV2 to TRBJ1-5; no definite D call. The CDR3 length is 13 residues. V lost 6 bases, J lost 5 bases, and 11 bases lay in between. Germline CDR1 SNHLY, CDR2 FYNNEI. The CDR3, as DNA: TGTGCCAGCAGGGCCCTTCAGGATCAGCCCCAGCATTTT. Translation: CASRALQDQPQHF.

This sequence joins TRBV2 and TRBJ1-4; D is uncertain. Germline CDR1 and CDR2: SNHLY and FYNNEI. The CDR3 has 14 residues. The ends were cut back, 4 bases at V and 0 bases at J, with 6 bases in the middle. The CDR3 DNA is TGTGCCAGCAGTGTTACAGCAACTAATGAAAAACTGTTTTTT. Its translation: CASSVTATNEKLFF.

The gene calls are TRBV16 and TRBJ1-3; D is perhaps TRBD1 (5 bases). Germline assignment: CDR1 KGHSY and CDR2 FQNENV. The V end was cut by 3 bases, the J end by 5 bases, with 11 bases between. The CDR3 contains 14 residues. This CDR3 reads CASSQRGHRNTIYF. In nucleotides, the CDR3 is TGTGCCAGCAGCCAGCGCGGACATAGAAACACCATATATTTT.

This chain uses TRBV18 with TRBJ2-1, with TRBD1 as a possible D gene (6 bases). The CDR3 spans 16 residues. Trimming stripped 4 bases from V and 0 bases from J, with 13 bases between. Germline assignment: CDR1 KGHSH and CDR2 LQKENI. CDR3 nucleotides: TGTGCCAGCTCACAAAAGGGGGAGTTCTCCTACAATGAGCAGTTCTTC. This codes for CASSQKGEFSYNEQFF. Together with reference TRBV18 and TRBJ2-1, the CDR3 gives the full variable domain: NAGVMQNPRHLVRRRGQEARLRCSPMKGHSHVYWYRQLPEEGLKFMVYLQKENIIDESGMPKERFSAEFPKEGPSILRIQQVVRGDSAAYFCASSQKGEFSYNEQFFGPGTRLTVL.

This chain links TRBV7-2 with TRBJ2-1; D call uncertain. The CDR3 is made up of 13 amino acids. Germline-derived CDR1 and CDR2 are SGHTA and FQGNSA. V was shortened by 2 bases and J by 5 bases, with 7 bases between the two germline ends. The CDR3 reads CASSLNRDNEQFF. The CDR3 region has the DNA TGTGCCAGCAGCTTAAACAGAGACAATGAGCAGTTCTTC.

The chain combines TRBV7-2 with TRBJ2-7, with TRBD1 matching over 7 bases. V was pared by 5 bases and J by 4 bases, with 11 bases of the junction left unmatched. The CDR3 loop spans 15 amino acids. In germline, CDR1 is SGHTA, CDR2 FQGNSA. This CDR3 is CASSPRAGGTYEQYF. In nucleotides, the CDR3 is TGTGCCAGCAGCCCCCGCGCAGGGGGAACATACGAGCAGTACTTC.

The J gene is TRBJ1-1, the V gene TRBV5-6; tentative D call: TRBD1 (5 bases). The CDR3 sequence is 15 residues long. With 0 bases removed from V and 3 bases from J, the gap between germline ends came to 12 bases. CDR1 and CDR2 from the germline V gene are SGHDT and YYEEEE. The DNA of the CDR3 is TGTGCCAGCAGCTTGGTAGGAGGGGCACACACTGAAGCTTTCTTT. Its translation is CASSLVGGAHTEAFF.